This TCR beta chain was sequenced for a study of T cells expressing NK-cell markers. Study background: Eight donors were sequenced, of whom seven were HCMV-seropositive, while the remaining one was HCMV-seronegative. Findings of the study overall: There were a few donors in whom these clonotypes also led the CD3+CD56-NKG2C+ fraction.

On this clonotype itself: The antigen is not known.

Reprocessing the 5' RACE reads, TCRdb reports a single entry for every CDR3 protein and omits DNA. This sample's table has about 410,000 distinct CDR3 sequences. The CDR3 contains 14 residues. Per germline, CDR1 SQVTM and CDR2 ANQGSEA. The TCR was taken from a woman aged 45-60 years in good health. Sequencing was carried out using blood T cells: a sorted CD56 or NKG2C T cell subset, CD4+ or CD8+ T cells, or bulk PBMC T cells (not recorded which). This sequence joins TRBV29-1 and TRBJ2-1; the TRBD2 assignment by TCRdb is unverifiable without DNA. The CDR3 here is CSVNLAGSQGEQFF.